The TCR beta chain described here comes from a study of identifying expanded T cells in peripheral blood. Data came from immunoSEQ multiplex PCR; TCRdb stores just in-frame clones and leaves some out. This sample has some 120,000 clones, with 84% found just once. Only a few counts were recorded for this clone. Germline CDR1 is SEHNR and CDR2 is FQNEAQ (reference sequence). CDR3 length equals 15 residues. Trimming took off 1 base at V and 2 bases at J, with 9 bases between the two ends. The sequenced material came from blood. This chain connects TRBV7-9 to TRBJ1-3, with no clear D. This TCR was sampled from a person between 18 and 75 years old in good health. The CDR3 DNA reads as TGTGCCAGCAGCTTAGAGTACGGGACTGGAAACACCATATATTTT. Translation: CASSLEYGTGNTIYF.